The present entry profiles one T cell receptor beta chain with its context. These data belong to a study of blood T cell repertoires in COVID-19. About the study: The United States, Italy and Spain were the sources of the acute and convalescent COVID-19 samples. The analysed material was cDNA or gDNA that came from T cells, B-cell-depleted T cells, or PBMCs.

Per the original methods: Scientists estimated how many nucleated cells there were by amplifying reference gene primers. Profiling relied on immunoSEQ multiplex PCR, and the TCRdb table lists in-frame clones only, not all of them. V, J and clone size are those of that table, while D and trimming were read from the DNA. The table includes about 140,000 clones, roughly 90% detected once. The receptor was isolated from a man aged 45-60 years with active or convalescent COVID-19. The source material was peripheral blood.

The CDR3 is CASRGSGSYEQYF. The DNA of the CDR3 is TGTGCCAGCAGGGGTAGCGGGTCCTACGAGCAGTACTTC. This chain connects TRBV11-2 to TRBJ2-7; 7 bases fit TRBD2. V lost 6 bases, J lost 1 base, and 3 bases stayed unmatched. The germline V gene has CDR1 SGHAT and CDR2 FQNNGV. CDR3 length: 13 residues. Combining the CDR3 with reference TRBV11-2 and TRBJ2-7 gives the whole variable domain EAGVAQSPRYKIIEKRQSVAFWCNPISGHATLYWYQQILGQGPKLLIQFQNNGVVDDSQLPKDRFSAERLKGVDSTLKIQPAKLEDSAVYLCASRGSGSYEQYFGPGTRLTVT.